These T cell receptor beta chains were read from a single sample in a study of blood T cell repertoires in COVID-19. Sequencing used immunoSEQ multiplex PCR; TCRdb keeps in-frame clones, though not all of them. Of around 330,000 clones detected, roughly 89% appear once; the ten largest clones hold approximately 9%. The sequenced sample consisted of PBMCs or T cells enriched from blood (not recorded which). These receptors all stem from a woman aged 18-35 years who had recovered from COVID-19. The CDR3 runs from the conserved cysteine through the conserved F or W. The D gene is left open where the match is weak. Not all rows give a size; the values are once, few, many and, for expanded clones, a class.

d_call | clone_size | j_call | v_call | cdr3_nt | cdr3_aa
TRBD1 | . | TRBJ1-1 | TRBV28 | TGTGCCAGCAGTAGACAGGGACCGCCCGCCCCGGGTAAGAGGGCTGAAGCTTTCTTT | CASSRQGPPAPGKRAEAFF
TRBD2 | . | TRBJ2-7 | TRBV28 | TGTGCCAGCAGTTTAGACCCGACTAGCAGCTACGAGCAGTACTTC | CASSLDPTSSYEQYF
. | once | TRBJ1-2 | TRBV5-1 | TGCGCCAGCAGCTTGGGTCAGGGTGATGGCTACACCTTC | CASSLGQGDGYTF
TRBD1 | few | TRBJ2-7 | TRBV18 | TGTGCCAGCTCACCGGGACTTCCGGGACAGGGGTACGAGCAGTACTTC | CASSPGLPGQGYEQYF
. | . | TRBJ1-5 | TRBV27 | TGTGCCAGCAGTTTGGGGGGTTGGCAGCCCCAGCATTTT | CASSLGGWQPQHF
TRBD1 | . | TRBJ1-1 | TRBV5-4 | TGTGCCAGCAGCTCCACACGACAGGGCACTGAAGCTTTCTTT | CASSSTRQGTEAFF
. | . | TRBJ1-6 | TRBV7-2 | TGTGCCAGCAGCATCCCGCGGGGGGATTCGGCCCTCCACTTT | CASSIPRGDSALHF
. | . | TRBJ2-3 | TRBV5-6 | TGTGCCAGCACCTTCCGGAAGCGGGCGTCTAGCACAGATACGCAGTATTTT | CASTFRKRASSTDTQYF
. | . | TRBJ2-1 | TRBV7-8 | TGTGCCAGCAGCCGTCCCGGCAATGAGCAGTTCTTC | CASSRPGNEQFF
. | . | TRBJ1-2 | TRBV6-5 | TGTGCCAGCAGTTACTCGGGCCTGATATATGGCTACACCTTC | CASSYSGLIYGYTF
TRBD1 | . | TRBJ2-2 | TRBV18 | TGTGCCAGCTCACTACAGGGGACAGGGAACACCGGGGAGCTGTTTTTT | CASSLQGTGNTGELFF
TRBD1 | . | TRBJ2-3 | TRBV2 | TGTGCCAGCCGAGGACAGGGAAGGAGCGATACGCAGTATTTT | CASRGQGRSDTQYF
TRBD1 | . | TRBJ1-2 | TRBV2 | TGTGCCAGCAAGAGGGACAGCAACTATGGCTACACCTTC | CASKRDSNYGYTF
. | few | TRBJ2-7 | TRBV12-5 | TGTGCTAGTGGTTTGGACGGGGGACAGAGCAACTCCTACGAGCAGTACTTC | CASGLDGGQSNSYEQYF
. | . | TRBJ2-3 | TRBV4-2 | TGTGCCAGCAGTTACACGGGGGGCCTCACAGATACGCAGTATTTT | CASSYTGGLTDTQYF
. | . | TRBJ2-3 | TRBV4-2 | TGTGCCAGCAGCCAAGAGTCAATAGCGGTATACACAGATACGCAGTATTTT | CASSQESIAVYTDTQYF
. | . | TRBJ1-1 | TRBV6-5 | TGTGCCGGGTACAGCTTCATGAACACTGAAGCTTTCTTT | CAGYSFMNTEAFF
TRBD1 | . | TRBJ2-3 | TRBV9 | TGTGCCAGCAGCGTAGCCGGGAGCCATCCGGGACAGGGCACAGATACGCAGTATTTT | CASSVAGSHPGQGTDTQYF
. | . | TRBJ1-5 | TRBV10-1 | TGCGCCAGCACGGACACGGGCCCCAATCAGCCCCAGCATTTT | CASTDTGPNQPQHF
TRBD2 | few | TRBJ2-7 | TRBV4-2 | TGTGCCAGCAGCCAAGCGTGGACTAGCCAATCCTACGAGCAGTACTTC | CASSQAWTSQSYEQYF
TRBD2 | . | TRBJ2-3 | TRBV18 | TGTGCCAGCTCACCTGGGACTAGCGGGGGAATAACCCGCACAGATACGCAGTATTTT | CASSPGTSGGITRTDTQYF
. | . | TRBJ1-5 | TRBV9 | TGTGCCAGCAGCGTATTCGGGGGGGATCAGCCCCAGCATTTT | CASSVFGGDQPQHF
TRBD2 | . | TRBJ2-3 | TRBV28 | TGTGCCAGCAGTATGAGCGGGGGCACAGATACGCAGTATTTT | CASSMSGGTDTQYF
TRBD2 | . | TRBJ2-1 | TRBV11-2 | TGTGCCAGCAGCTTAGATCACACCCGGGAGGGCTTCCATGAGCAGTTCTTC | CASSLDHTREGFHEQFF
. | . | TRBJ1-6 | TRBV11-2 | TGTGCCAGCAGCTTCCTAGGTCCTTCACCCCTCCACTTT | CASSFLGPSPLHF
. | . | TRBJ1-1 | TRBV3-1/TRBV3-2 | TGTGCCAGCAGCCAAGGCGGGGTCGACACTGAAGCTTTCTTT | CASSQGGVDTEAFF
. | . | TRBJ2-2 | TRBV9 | TGTGCCAGCAGCCCGAATTCGGGCACCGGGGAGCTGTTTTTT | CASSPNSGTGELFF
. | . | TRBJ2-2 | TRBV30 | TGTGCCTGGAGTGTACCGGGTAACACCGGGGAGCTGTTTTTT | CAWSVPGNTGELFF
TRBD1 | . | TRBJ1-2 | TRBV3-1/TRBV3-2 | TGTGCCAGCAGCCTCATTGGACAGGCGAGTGGCTACACCTTC | CASSLIGQASGYTF
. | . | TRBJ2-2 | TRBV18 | TGTGCCAGCTCGTCGACTAGTTTGGGGCCCGGGGAGCTGTTTTTT | CASSSTSLGPGELFF
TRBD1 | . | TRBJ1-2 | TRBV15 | TGTGCCACCAGCAGAGATTATGGGGGGACAGGAGGCCACGGCTATGGCTACACCTTC | CATSRDYGGTGGHGYGYTF
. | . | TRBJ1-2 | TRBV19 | TGTGCCAGTAGTGCCGGACTTGCAGAAACCTATGGCTACACCTTC | CASSAGLAETYGYTF
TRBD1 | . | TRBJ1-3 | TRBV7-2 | TGTGCCAGCAGCTTAGTCTGGACAGGGGGCTCGAACACCATATATTTT | CASSLVWTGGSNTIYF
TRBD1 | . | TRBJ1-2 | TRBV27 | TGTGCCAGCAGTGGGGACAGAAAAGAAACCTTC | CASSGDRKETF
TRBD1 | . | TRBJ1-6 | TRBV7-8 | TGTGCCAGCAGCCGACAGGGCCACTCACCCCTCCACTTT | CASSRQGHSPLHF
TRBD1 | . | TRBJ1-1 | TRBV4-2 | TGTGCCAGCAGATACTCAGGGGGCGGGACTGAAGCTTTCTTT | CASRYSGGGTEAFF
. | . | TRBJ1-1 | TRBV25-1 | TGTGCCAGCAGCCTAGCTCGGAACACTGAAGCTTTCTTT | CASSLARNTEAFF
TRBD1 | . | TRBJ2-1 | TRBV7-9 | TGTGCCAGCAGCTCCTACAGGGGGATCTTGAATGAGCAGTTCTTC | CASSSYRGILNEQFF
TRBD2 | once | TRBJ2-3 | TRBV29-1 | TGCAGCGTGACCCGGGACTATAATACGCAGTATTTT | CSVTRDYNTQYF
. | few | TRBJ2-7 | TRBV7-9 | TGTGCCAGCAGCCTAGGACAGTACGAGCAGTACTTC | CASSLGQYEQYF
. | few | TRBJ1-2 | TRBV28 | TGTGCCAGCAGTTTCGGGGGGCCCCCCTATGGCTACACCTTC | CASSFGGPPYGYTF
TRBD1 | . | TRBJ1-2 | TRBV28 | TGTGCCAGCATTCCGGCGGGACAGGAGGGCTACACCTTC | CASIPAGQEGYTF
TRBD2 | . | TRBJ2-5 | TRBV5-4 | TGTGCCAGCAGCTTGGCGCGGGAGGCAGAGACCCAGTACTTC | CASSLAREAETQYF
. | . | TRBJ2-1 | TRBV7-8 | TGTGCCAACAGTGAAGGCAGGGGTACCTACAATGAGCAGTTCTTC | CANSEGRGTYNEQFF
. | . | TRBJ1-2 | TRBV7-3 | TGTGCCAGCACCCCACAGTACTTCGTCTATGGCTACACCTTC | CASTPQYFVYGYTF
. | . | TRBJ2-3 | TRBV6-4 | TGTGCCCCGGGTCGGCAGGGGAGCACAGATACGCAGTATTTT | CAPGRQGSTDTQYF
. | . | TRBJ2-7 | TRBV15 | TGTGCCACCAGTCCTACAGGGGGGGTTCCTTACGAGCAGTACTTC | CATSPTGGVPYEQYF
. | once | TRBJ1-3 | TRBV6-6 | TGTGCCAGCAGTTATCCGGGGGGAAACACCATATATTTT | CASSYPGGNTIYF
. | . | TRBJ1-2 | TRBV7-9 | TGTGCCAGCAGCCCGGATGGGGCAGCATATGGCTACACCTTC | CASSPDGAAYGYTF
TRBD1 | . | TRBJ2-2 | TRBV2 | TGTGCCAGCTTAGGGGGCCCGAACACCGGGGAGCTGTTTTTT | CASLGGPNTGELFF
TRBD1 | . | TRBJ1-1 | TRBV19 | TGTGCCAGTAGTCCCAGGGACAGGGTGGAATGGGACACTGAAGCTTTCTTT | CASSPRDRVEWDTEAFF
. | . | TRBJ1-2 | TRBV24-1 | TGTGCCACCAGCGACTACTTCGCAGGTGGTGTAGGCTACACCTTC | CATSDYFAGGVGYTF
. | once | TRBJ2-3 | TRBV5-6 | TGTGCCAGCAGCTTGGCCGCGGGTGGGAATACGCAGTATTTT | CASSLAAGGNTQYF
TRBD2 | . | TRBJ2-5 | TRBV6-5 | TGTGCCAGCAGCCGTGGACTAGCGGGGACCCAGTACTTC | CASSRGLAGTQYF
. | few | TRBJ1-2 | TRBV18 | TGTGCCAGCTCACCACGGCAGGGTAGGGGTGGCTACACCTTC | CASSPRQGRGGYTF
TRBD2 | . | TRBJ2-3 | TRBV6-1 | TGTGCCAGCAGTGAATATGGGGGAGGGAACTATGGTACGCAGTATTTT | CASSEYGGGNYGTQYF
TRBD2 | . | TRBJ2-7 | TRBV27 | TGTGCCAGCGCCTCTCTGAGCGGGGGGACCTACGAGCAGTACTTC | CASASLSGGTYEQYF
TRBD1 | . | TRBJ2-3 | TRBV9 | TGTGCCAGCAGCACACGGACAGGGAGTAGCACAGATACGCAGTATTTT | CASSTRTGSSTDTQYF